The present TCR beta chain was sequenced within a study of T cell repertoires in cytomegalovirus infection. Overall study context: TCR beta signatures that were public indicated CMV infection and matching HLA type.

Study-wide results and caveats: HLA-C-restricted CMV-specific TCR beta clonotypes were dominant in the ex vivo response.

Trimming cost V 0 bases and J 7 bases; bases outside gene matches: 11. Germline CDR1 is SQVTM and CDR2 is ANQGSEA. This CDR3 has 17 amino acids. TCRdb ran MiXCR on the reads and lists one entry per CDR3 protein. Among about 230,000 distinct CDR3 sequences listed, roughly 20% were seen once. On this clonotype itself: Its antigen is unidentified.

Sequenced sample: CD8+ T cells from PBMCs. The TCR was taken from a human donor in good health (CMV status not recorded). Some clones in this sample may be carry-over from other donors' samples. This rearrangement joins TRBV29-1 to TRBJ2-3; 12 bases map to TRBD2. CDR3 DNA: TGCAGCGTTGAAGATCCGACTAGCGGGGGAGGTATAAATACGCAGTATTTT. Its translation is CSVEDPTSGGGINTQYF.